A single sample gave rise to the 10 T cell receptor beta chains below, sequenced in a study of T cell changes during pregnancy in multiple sclerosis. The table came from immunoSEQ multiplex PCR; TCRdb's copy has only in-frame clones and leaves some out. The sample records over 35,000 clones, around 90% being singletons. The source was CD4+ T cells from peripheral blood mononuclear cells, collected after pregnancy. These receptors came from a female donor with multiple sclerosis, enrolled in a pregnancy study.

Comments on this clone: The same CDR3 arises from other DNA sequences in this sample as well. The chain joins TRBV11-2 to TRBJ1-1, with D maybe TRBD1 (5 bases). CDR1 is SGHAT, CDR2 FQNNGV, per germline. V dropped 3 bases and J dropped 0 bases, with 8 bases sitting between them. The CDR3 totals 14 residues. The CDR3 protein is CASSLGLMNTEAFF. The CDR3 nucleotides read TGTGCCAGCAGCTTGGGACTTATGAACACTGAAGCTTTCTTT.

The chain employs TRBV19 and TRBJ2-3, with D possibly being TRBD1 (6 bases). V was cut by 3 bases and J by 4 bases, with 17 bases left in between. Per the germline V gene, CDR1 is LNHDA and CDR2 is SQIVND (reference sequence). The CDR3 is 16 residues long. The CDR3 DNA reads TGTGCCAGTAGTATGAGCAGGGGATGGTGGGCAGATACGCAGTATTTT. This sequence encodes CASSMSRGWWADTQYF.

This sequence joins TRBV6-5 and TRBJ2-3, with 9 nucleotides matching TRBD2. The CDR3 sequence is 16 residues long. Germline V gene sequence: CDR1 MNHEY, CDR2 SVGAGI. V shed 4 bases, J shed 4 bases, and the junction held 9 bases outside the gene matches. In DNA, the CDR3 is TGTGCCAGCAGTTCCACGGCGGGGGGGCCGGCAGATACGCAGTATTTT. It yields the protein CASSSTAGGPADTQYF.

The chain recombines TRBV5-6 with TRBJ1-1; D is unresolved. CDR1 is SGHDT, CDR2 YYEEEE, per germline. Trimming pared 2 bases from V and 3 bases from J, leaving 14 bases between. The CDR3 loop spans 15 amino acids. This CDR3 reads CASSFEPNFDTEAFF. The CDR3 bases are TGTGCCAGCAGCTTTGAACCGAACTTTGACACTGAAGCTTTCTTT.

This chain connects TRBV30 to TRBJ1-3; D gene unclear. CDR1 is GTSNPN, CDR2 SVGIG, per germline (reference sequence). The CDR3 spans 12 residues. Deletions cut 5 bases from V and 0 bases from J, with 5 bases between. CDR3 coding DNA: TGTGCCTGGGGGCGCTCTGGAAACACCATATATTTT. Its protein product is CAWGRSGNTIYF.

This chain uses TRBV28 with TRBJ2-7, with 13 bases fitting TRBD2. CDR1 is MDHEN and CDR2 is SYDVKM in the germline V gene. The CDR3 sequence is 14 residues long. With 10 bases clipped from V and 2 bases from J, the junction kept 5 bases outside the gene matches. CDR3 DNA: TGTGCCACCGGACTAGCGGGGGACACCTACGAGCAGTACTTC. This sequence encodes CATGLAGDTYEQYF. The full variable domain, completed using reference TRBV28 and TRBJ2-7, is DVKVTQSSRYLVKRTGEKVFLECVQDMDHENMFWYRQDPGLGLRLIYFSYDVKMKEKGDIPEGYSVSREKKERFSLILESASTNQTSMYLCATGLAGDTYEQYFGPGTRLTVT.

The rearrangement links TRBV7-9 to TRBJ2-4; TRBD1 is a possible D gene (5 bases). This CDR3 has 16 residues. Germline V gives CDR1 SEHNR, CDR2 FQNEAQ (reference sequence). V gave up 1 base and J gave up 0 bases, with 10 bases separating them. The CDR3 protein is CASSLGAGIAKNIQYF. The CDR3 nucleotides read TGTGCCAGCAGCTTAGGGGCAGGGATAGCCAAAAACATTCAGTACTTC.

The chain links TRBV6-1 to TRBJ2-7; D unresolved. Trimming stripped 4 bases from V and 1 base from J, with 11 bases between. Germline V gene data show CDR1 as MNHNS and CDR2 as SASEGT. CDR3 length: 14 residues. CDR3 region: CASSVQVGSYEQYF. The CDR3 coding sequence is TGTGCCAGCAGTGTTCAGGTTGGGTCCTACGAGCAGTACTTC.

The chain has TRBV2 and TRBJ2-5; weak D call: TRBD2 (6 bases). CDR1 and CDR2 (germline): SNHLY, FYNNEI. There are 14 residues in the CDR3. V lost 9 bases to trimming and J lost 3 bases, with 17 bases between them. The CDR3 loop is CARRGTAGKETQYF. The CDR3 DNA sequence: TGTGCCAGACGCGGGACCGCGGGAAAAGAGACCCAGTACTTC.

This rearrangement joins TRBV11-2 to TRBJ1-1, with D perhaps TRBD1 (5 bases). Germline V lookup: CDR1 SGHAT, CDR2 FQNNGV. Trimming pared 0 bases from V and 0 bases from J, leaving 11 bases between. CDR3 length: 16 residues. The DNA of the CDR3 is TGTGCCAGCAGCTTAGAGGACATAACGCTGAACACTGAAGCTTTCTTT. It translates to CASSLEDITLNTEAFF.